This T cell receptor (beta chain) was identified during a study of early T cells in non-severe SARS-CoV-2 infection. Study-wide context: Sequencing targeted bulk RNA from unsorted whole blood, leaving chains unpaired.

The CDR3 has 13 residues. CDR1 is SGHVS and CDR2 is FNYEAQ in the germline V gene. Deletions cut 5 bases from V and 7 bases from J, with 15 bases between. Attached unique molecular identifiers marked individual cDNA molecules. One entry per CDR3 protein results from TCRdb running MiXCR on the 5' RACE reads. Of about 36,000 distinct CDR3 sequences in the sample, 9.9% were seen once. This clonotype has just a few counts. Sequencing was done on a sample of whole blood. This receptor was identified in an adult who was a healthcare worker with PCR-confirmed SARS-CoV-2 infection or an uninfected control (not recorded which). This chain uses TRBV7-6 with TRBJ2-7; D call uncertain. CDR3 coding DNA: TGTGCCAGCAGCGCCGACGCCGGTCGGGAGCAGTACTTC. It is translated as CASSADAGREQYF.